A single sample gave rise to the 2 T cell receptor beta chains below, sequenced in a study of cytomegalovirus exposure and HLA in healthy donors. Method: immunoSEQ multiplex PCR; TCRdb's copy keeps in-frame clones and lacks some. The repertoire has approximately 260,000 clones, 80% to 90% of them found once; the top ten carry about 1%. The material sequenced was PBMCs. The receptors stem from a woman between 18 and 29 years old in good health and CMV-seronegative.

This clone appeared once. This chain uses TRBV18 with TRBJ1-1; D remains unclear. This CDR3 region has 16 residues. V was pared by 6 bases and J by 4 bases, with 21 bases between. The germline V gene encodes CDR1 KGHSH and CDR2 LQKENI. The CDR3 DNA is TGTGCCAGCTCCTCCAACGTTCCGGGGATGGGCACTGAAGCTTTCTTT. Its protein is CASSSNVPGMGTEAFF. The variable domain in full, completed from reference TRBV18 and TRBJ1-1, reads NAGVMQNPRHLVRRRGQEARLRCSPMKGHSHVYWYRQLPEEGLKFMVYLQKENIIDESGMPKERFSAEFPKEGPSILRIQQVVRGDSAAYFCASSSNVPGMGTEAFFGQGTRLTVV.

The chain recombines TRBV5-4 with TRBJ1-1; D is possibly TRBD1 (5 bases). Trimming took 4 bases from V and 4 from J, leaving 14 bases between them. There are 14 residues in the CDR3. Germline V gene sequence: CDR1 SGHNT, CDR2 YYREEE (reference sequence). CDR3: CASSGIGGGTEAFF. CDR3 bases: TGTGCCAGCAGCGGCATTGGGGGGGGCACTGAAGCTTTCTTT. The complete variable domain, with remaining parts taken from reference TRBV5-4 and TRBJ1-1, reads ETGVTQSPTHLIKTRGQQVTLRCSSQSGHNTVSWYQQALGQGPQFIFQYYREEENGRGNFPPRFSGLQFPNYSSELNVNALELDDSALYLCASSGIGGGTEAFFGQGTRLTVV.